Given below is one T cell receptor (beta chain) in context. Its antigen remains unknown. No treatment had been given to any patient before thyroid surgery. The V gene end was trimmed by 2 bases and the J gene end by 4 bases; junction bases not matched to a gene: 7. Germline V gene lookup returns CDR1 LNHNV and CDR2 YYDKDF (reference sequence). The CDR3 is 16 residues long. This sample was included in a study of metastatic and nonmetastatic thyroid tumors. About the research overall: Across peripheral blood and tumor or nodule tissue samples taken from malignant and benign thyroid patients, the repertoires were compared with one another.

Original processing methods: Clinicopathological groups supplied CDR3 differences that were used to build a distant-metastasis classifier for papillary thyroid cancer. TCRdb redid the clone calls on the PCR reads using MiXCR. The V and J calls and clone size are TCRdb's, not the authors'. The data hold around 22,000 clones, with roughly a fifth observed a single time. Overall study results and limits: When malignant thyroid tumors were compared with benign nodules, TCR beta diversity was reportedly significantly higher in the malignant tumors. This held in both blood and tumor samples.

The chain carries TRBV15 and TRBJ2-7; 11 bases are a match to TRBD1. Sequenced sample: blood. The sequence came from a female donor with papillary thyroid cancer or a benign thyroid nodule (not recorded which). Some clones in this sample may be carry-over from other donors' samples. DNA for the CDR3: TGTGCCACCAGCAGACCGGGACAGGGGGATAGGTACGAGCAGTACTTC. Translating gives CATSRPGQGDRYEQYF.